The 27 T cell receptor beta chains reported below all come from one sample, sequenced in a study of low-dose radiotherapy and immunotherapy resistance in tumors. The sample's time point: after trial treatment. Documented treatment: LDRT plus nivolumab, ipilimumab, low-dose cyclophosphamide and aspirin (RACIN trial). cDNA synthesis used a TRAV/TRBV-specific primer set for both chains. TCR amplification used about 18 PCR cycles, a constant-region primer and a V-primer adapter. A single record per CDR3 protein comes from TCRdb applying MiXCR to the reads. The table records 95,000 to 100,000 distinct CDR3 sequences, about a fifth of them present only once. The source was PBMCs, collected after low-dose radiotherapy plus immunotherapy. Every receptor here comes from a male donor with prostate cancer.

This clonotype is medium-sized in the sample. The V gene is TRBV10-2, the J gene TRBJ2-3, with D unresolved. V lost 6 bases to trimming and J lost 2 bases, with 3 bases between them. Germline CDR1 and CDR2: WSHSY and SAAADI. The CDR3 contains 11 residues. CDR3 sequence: CASRNTDTQYF. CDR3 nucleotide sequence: TGCGCCAGCAGAAACACAGATACGCAGTATTTT.

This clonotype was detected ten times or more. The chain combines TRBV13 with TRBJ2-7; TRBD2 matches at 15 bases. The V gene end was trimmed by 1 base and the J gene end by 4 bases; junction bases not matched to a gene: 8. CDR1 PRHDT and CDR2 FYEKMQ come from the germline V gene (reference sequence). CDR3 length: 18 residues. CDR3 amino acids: CASSLEGLAGGRSYEQYF. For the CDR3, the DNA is TGTGCCAGCAGCTTAGAGGGACTAGCGGGGGGTCGCTCTTACGAGCAGTACTTC.

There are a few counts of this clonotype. CDR3 region: CAWVAGRSSEQYF. The DNA for the CDR3 is TGTGCCTGGGTCGCCGGGAGGAGCTCCGAGCAGTACTTC. This rearrangement joins TRBV30 to TRBJ2-7; 7 nucleotides match TRBD2. CDR3 size: 13 residues. CDR1 GTSNPN and CDR2 SVGIG come from the germline V gene (reference sequence). J gave up 6 bases and V 5 bases, and 10 bases lay outside the gene matches.

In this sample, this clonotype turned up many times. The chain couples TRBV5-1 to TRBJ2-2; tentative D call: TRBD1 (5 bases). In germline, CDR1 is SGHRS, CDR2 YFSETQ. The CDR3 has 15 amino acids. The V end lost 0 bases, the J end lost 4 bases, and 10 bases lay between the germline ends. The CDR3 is CASSLVREPTGELFF. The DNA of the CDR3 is TGCGCCAGCAGCTTGGTCAGGGAACCCACCGGGGAGCTGTTTTTT.

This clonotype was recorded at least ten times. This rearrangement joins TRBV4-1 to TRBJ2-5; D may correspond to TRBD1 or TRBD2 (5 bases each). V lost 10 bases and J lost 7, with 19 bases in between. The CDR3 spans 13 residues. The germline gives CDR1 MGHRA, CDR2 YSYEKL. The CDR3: CATRGVGEGTQYF. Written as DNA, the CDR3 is TGCGCCACCCGAGGGGTTGGGGAAGGGACCCAGTACTTC.

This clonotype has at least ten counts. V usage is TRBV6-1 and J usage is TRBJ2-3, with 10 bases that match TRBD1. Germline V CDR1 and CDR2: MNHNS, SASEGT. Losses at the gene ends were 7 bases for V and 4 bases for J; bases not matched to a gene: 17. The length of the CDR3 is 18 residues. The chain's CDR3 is CASTPNPPGQGHPDTQYF. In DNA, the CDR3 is TGTGCCAGCACTCCCAATCCACCGGGACAGGGGCATCCAGATACGCAGTATTTT.

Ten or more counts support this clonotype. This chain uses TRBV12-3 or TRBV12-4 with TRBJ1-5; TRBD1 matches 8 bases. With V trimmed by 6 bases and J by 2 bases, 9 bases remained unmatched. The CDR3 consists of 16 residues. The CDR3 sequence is CASSPGQGQGNQPQHF. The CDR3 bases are TGTGCCAGCAGCCCCGGACAGGGCCAGGGCAATCAGCCCCAGCATTTT.

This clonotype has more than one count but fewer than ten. The CDR3 nucleotides read TGTGCCAGCAGGTCACAGAGTGGACTGTTCAGATATACGCAGTATTTT. Translated: CASRSQSGLFRYTQYF. The rearrangement uses TRBV28 and TRBJ2-3, with D perhaps TRBD2 (5 bases). The CDR3 length is 16 residues. In germline, CDR1 is MDHEN, CDR2 SYDVKM. The V gene lost 6 bases and the J gene lost 7 bases, with 23 bases spanning the gap.

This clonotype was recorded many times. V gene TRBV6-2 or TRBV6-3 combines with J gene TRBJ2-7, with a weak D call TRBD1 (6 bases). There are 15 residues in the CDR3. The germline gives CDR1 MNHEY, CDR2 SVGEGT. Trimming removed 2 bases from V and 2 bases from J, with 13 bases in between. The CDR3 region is CASSYQSDRPYEQYF. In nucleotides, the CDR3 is TGTGCCAGCAGTTACCAATCCGACAGGCCCTACGAGCAGTACTTC.

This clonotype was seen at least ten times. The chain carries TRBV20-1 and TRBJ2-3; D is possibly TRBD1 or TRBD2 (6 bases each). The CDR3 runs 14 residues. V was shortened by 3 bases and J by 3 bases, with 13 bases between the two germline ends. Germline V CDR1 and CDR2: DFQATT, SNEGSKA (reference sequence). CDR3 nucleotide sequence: TGCAGTGCTAGGGGGGGCGTAGGGACAGATACGCAGTATTTT. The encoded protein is CSARGGVGTDTQYF.

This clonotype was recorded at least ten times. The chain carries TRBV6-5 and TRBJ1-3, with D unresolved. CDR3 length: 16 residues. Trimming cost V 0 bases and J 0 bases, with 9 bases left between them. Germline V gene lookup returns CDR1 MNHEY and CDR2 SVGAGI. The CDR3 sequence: CASSYSGPSSGNTIYF. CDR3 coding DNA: TGTGCCAGCAGTTACTCGGGTCCGAGCTCTGGAAACACCATATATTTT.

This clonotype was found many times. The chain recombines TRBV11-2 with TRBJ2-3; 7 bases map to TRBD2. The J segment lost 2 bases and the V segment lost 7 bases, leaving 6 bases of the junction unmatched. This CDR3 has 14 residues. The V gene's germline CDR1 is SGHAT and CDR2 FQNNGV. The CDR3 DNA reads TGTGCCAGCACATGGGGGGGTCCCACAGATACGCAGTATTTT. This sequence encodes CASTWGGPTDTQYF.

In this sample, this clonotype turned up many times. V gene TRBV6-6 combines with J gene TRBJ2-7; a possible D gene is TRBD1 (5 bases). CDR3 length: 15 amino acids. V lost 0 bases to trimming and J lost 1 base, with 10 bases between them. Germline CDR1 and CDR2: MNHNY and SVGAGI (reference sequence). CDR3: CASSYSRVSSYEQYF. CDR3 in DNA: TGTGCCAGCAGTTACTCCAGGGTTTCATCCTACGAGCAGTACTTC.

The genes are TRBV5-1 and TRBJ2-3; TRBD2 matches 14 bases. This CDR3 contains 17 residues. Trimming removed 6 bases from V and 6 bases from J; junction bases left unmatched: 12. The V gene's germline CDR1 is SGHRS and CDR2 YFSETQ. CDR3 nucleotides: TGCGCCAGCAAGCCCGTGACTAGCGGGGGGGCCGGGGATACGCAGTATTTT. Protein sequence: CASKPVTSGGAGDTQYF.

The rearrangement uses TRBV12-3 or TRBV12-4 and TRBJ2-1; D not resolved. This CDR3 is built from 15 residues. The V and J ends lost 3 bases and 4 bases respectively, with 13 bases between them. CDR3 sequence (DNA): TGTGCCAGCAGTTTCGGAGCTATTACTTACAATGAGCAGTTCTTC. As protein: CASSFGAITYNEQFF.

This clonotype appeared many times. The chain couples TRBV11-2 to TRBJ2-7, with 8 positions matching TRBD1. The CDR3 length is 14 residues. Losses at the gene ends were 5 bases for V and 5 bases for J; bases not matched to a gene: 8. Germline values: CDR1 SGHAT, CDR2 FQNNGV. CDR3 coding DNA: TGTGCCAGCAGCCAGGGGGCAGGGTGGGACGAGCAGTACTTC. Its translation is CASSQGAGWDEQYF.

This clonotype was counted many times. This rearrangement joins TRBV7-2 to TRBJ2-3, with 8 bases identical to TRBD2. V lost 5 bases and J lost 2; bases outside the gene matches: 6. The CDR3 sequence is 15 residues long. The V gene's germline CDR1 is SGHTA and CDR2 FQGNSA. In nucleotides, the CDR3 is TGTGCCAGCAGCACAAAGACTAGCGACACAGATACGCAGTATTTT. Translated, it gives CASSTKTSDTDTQYF.

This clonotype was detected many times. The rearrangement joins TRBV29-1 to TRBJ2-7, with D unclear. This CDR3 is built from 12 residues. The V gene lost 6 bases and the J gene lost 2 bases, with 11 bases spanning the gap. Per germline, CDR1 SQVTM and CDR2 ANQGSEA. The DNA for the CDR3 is TGCAGCGTCATGGTTAGGACCTACGAGCAGTACTTC. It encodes CSVMVRTYEQYF.

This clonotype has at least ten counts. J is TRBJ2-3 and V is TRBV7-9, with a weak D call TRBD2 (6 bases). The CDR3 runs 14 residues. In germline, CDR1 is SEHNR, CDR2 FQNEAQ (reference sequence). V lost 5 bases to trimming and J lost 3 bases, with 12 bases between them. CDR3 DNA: TGTGCCAGCAGCCAGACTAGTCGTACAGATACGCAGTATTTT. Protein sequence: CASSQTSRTDTQYF.

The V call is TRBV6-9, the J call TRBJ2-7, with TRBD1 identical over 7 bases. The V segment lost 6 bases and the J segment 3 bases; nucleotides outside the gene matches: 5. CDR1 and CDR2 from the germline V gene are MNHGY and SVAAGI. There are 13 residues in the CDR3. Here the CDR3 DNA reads TGTGCCAGCAGCACGACAGGGCTCTACGAGCAGTACTTC. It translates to CASSTTGLYEQYF.

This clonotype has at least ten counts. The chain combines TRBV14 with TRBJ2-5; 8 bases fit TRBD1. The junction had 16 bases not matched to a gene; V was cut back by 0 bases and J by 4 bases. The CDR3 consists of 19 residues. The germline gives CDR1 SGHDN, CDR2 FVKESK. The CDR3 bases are TGTGCCAGCAGCCAAGAGAGGAGCCTTCGGACAGGGATCTCAGAGACCCAGTACTTC. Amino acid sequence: CASSQERSLRTGISETQYF.

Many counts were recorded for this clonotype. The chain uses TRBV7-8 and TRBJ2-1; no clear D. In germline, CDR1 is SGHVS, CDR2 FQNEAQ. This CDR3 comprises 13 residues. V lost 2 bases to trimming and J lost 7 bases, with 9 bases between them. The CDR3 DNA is TGTGCCAGCAGCTTAAATCGTCTGAATGAGCAGTTCTTC. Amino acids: CASSLNRLNEQFF.

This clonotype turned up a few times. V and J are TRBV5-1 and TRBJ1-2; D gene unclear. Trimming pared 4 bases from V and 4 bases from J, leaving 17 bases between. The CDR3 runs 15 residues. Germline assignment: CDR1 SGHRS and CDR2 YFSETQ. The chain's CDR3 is CASSANRATSYGYTF. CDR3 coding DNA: TGCGCCAGCAGCGCGAACCGGGCCACATCCTATGGCTACACCTTC.

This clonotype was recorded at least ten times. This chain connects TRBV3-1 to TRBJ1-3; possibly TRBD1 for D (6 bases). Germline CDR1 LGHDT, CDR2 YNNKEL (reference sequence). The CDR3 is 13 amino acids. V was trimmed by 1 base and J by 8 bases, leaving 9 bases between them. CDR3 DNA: TGTGCCAGCAGCCAAGTGAGGGGGGACACCATATATTTT. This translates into CASSQVRGDTIYF.

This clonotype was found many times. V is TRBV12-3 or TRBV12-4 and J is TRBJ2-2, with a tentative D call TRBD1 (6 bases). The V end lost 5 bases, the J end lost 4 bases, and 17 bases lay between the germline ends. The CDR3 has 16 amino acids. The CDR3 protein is CASSTHTGYGTGELFF. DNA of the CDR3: TGTGCCAGCAGTACCCATACAGGGTACGGCACCGGGGAGCTGTTTTTT.

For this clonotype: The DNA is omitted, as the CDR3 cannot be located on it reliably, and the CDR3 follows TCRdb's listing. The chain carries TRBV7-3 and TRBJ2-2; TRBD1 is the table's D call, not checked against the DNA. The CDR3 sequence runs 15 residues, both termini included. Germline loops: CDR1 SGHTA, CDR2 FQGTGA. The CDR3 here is CASSSQGDTGELFFF.

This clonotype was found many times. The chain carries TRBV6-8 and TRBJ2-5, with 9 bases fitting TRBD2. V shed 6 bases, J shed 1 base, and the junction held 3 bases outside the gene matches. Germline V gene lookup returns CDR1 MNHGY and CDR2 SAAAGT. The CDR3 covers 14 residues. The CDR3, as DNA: TGTGCCAGCAGGCGTAGCGGGGGCCAAGAGACCCAGTACTTC. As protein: CASRRSGGQETQYF.